Each of the 20 T cell receptor beta chains below was sequenced from the same sample in a study of control samples from healthy donors and cancer patients. TCRdb's table, derived via immunoSEQ multiplex PCR, lists solely in-frame clones and lacks some. Altogether about 150,000 clones are present, about 93% being singletons, with the ten largest covering under 2.5%. The sequencing input was blood. The receptors were sampled from a man aged 50-59 years in good health.

The chain has TRBV19 and TRBJ1-5; 8 positions agree with TRBD1. With 5 bases clipped from V and 1 base from J, the junction kept 7 bases outside the gene matches. CDR1 is LNHDA and CDR2 is SQIVND in the germline V gene (reference sequence). There are 16 residues in the CDR3. CDR3 coding DNA: TGTGCCAGTAGTCAGAGCGGGACAGGCAGCAATCAGCCCCAGCATTTT. As protein: CASSQSGTGSNQPQHF. Together with reference TRBV19 and TRBJ1-5, the CDR3 gives the full variable domain: DGGITQSPKYLFRKEGQNVTLSCEQNLNHDAMYWYRQDPGQGLRLIYYSQIVNDFQKGDIAEGYSVSREKKESFPLTVTSAQKNPTAFYLCASSQSGTGSNQPQHFGDGTRLSIL.

This sequence joins TRBV24-1 and TRBJ1-2, with D possibly TRBD1 on 5 matching bases. Deletions cut 3 bases from V and 4 bases from J, with 14 bases between. Germline values: CDR1 KGHDR, CDR2 SFDVKD. The CDR3 is made up of 15 amino acids. CDR3 nucleotide sequence: TGTGCCACCAGTGATCGGGGCGGTGGATTCTATGGCTACACCTTC. As protein: CATSDRGGGFYGYTF.

This chain links TRBV19 with TRBJ2-3, with TRBD1 matching 8 bases. V shed 7 bases and J 0 bases; nucleotides not matched to a gene: 9. The germline V gene encodes CDR1 LNHDA and CDR2 SQIVND (reference sequence). There are 16 residues in the CDR3. Here the CDR3 DNA reads TGTGCCAGTACTGACAGGGGACAAATTAGCACAGATACGCAGTATTTT. Protein: CASTDRGQISTDTQYF.

V usage is TRBV6-5 and J usage is TRBJ2-7, with unresolved D. V lost 6 bases and J lost 3, with 9 bases in between. CDR3 length: 12 residues. The germline V gene encodes CDR1 MNHEY and CDR2 SVGAGI. In nucleotides, the CDR3 is TGTGCCAGCAGAAAGGACCTCTACGAGCAGTACTTC. Its translation: CASRKDLYEQYF.

This clone has more than one count but fewer than ten. The J gene is TRBJ1-5, the V gene TRBV18; weak D call: TRBD1 (6 bases). Germline CDR1 and CDR2: KGHSH and LQKENI. Trimming left V 0 bases short and J 3 bases short, with 12 bases between. The CDR3 is 16 amino acids. The CDR3: CASSPPGGSSNQPQHF. The CDR3 DNA reads TGTGCCAGCTCACCACCGGGGGGCTCCTCCAATCAGCCCCAGCATTTT.

J is TRBJ2-3 and V is TRBV5-1; 11 bases match TRBD2. The CDR3 contains 16 residues. Germline V lookup: CDR1 SGHRS, CDR2 YFSETQ. V shed 4 bases, J shed 5 bases, and the junction held 9 bases outside the gene matches. DNA for the CDR3: TGCGCCAGCAGCCTTACTAGCGGGAGTGGTATAGATACGCAGTATTTT. Its translation is CASSLTSGSGIDTQYF. The variable domain in full, completed from reference TRBV5-1 and TRBJ2-3, reads KAGVTQTPRYLIKTRGQQVTLSCSPISGHRSVSWYQQTPGQGLQFLFEYFSETQRNKGNFPGRFSGRQFSNSRSEMNVSTLELGDSALYLCASSLTSGSGIDTQYFGPGTRLTVL.

The chain couples TRBV28 to TRBJ2-7; D is possibly TRBD1 or TRBD2 (5 bases each). The CDR3 consists of 12 residues. Germline CDR1 is MDHEN and CDR2 is SYDVKM. V was clipped by 4 bases and J by 5 bases, with 9 bases between them. The CDR3 protein is CASSWGFHEQYF. CDR3 in DNA: TGTGCCAGCAGTTGGGGGTTCCACGAGCAGTACTTC.

This clone was counted a single time. Other DNA sequences in the sample encode the same CDR3. The V call is TRBV5-1, the J call TRBJ2-3; 7 nucleotides match TRBD1. V lost 5 bases to trimming and J lost 3 bases; unmatched junction nucleotides: 6. This CDR3 region has 14 residues. In germline, CDR1 is SGHRS, CDR2 YFSETQ. CDR3 DNA: TGCGCCAGCAGTCCGGGACAGCCTACAGATACGCAGTATTTT. This gives the protein CASSPGQPTDTQYF.

This sequence joins TRBV2 and TRBJ2-1, with 9 nucleotides matching TRBD1. V lost 8 bases, J lost 5 bases, and 7 bases stayed unmatched. This CDR3 is built from 14 residues. The germline gives CDR1 SNHLY, CDR2 FYNNEI. This CDR3 is CASGRDRDHNEQFF. CDR3 bases: TGTGCCAGCGGCCGGGACAGGGATCACAATGAGCAGTTCTTC.

The chain links TRBV2 to TRBJ2-7; D is ambiguous. Germline CDR1 SNHLY, CDR2 FYNNEI. Trimming removed 7 bases from V and 2 bases from J, with 6 bases in between. This CDR3 is 11 amino acids long. CDR3 nucleotide sequence: TGTGCCAGCACGACCGCCTACGAGCAGTACTTC. This encodes CASTTAYEQYF.

This sequence joins TRBV11-2 and TRBJ2-3, with D perhaps assigned TRBD1 or TRBD2 (5 bases each). This CDR3 has 15 residues. Trimming took off 5 bases at V and 1 base at J, with 13 bases between the two ends. Germline V gene sequence: CDR1 SGHAT, CDR2 FQNNGV. The chain's CDR3 is CASSPRDGGTDTQYF. CDR3 in DNA: TGTGCCAGCAGCCCCCGGGACGGAGGCACAGATACGCAGTATTTT.

The chain is built from TRBV28 and TRBJ1-2; D is uncertain. Trimming pared 2 bases from V and 6 bases from J, leaving 13 bases between. Germline V CDR1 and CDR2: MDHEN, SYDVKM. The CDR3 extends over 14 amino acids. The CDR3 region is CASSLLVGQDGYTF. The CDR3 bases are TGTGCCAGCAGTTTACTTGTCGGGCAGGATGGCTACACCTTC.

The count of this clone is one. CDR3 in amino acids: CASSDSLAGGPDTQYF. In DNA form, the CDR3 reads TGTGCCAGCAGTGACTCCCTAGCGGGTGGGCCAGATACGCAGTATTTT. The chain uses TRBV6-4 and TRBJ2-3, with 8 bases identical to TRBD2. CDR3 size: 16 residues. Germline CDR1 is MRHNA and CDR2 is SNTAGT. The V segment lost 0 bases and the J segment 4 bases; nucleotides outside the gene matches: 6.

CDR3 sequence: CATSDSSRTLRKETQYF. The CDR3 DNA sequence: TGTGCCACCAGTGATTCCTCTCGGACCCTCCGAAAAGAGACCCAGTACTTC. The chain is built from TRBV24-1 and TRBJ2-5; D call uncertain. In germline, CDR1 is KGHDR, CDR2 SFDVKD. V shed 2 bases and J shed 3 bases, with 18 bases lying between them. This CDR3 is built from 17 residues.

This clone appeared a single time. The chain carries TRBV28 and TRBJ1-5; 7 bases align to TRBD1. J gave up 6 bases and V 3 bases, and 5 bases lay outside the gene matches. The CDR3 length is 14 residues. Germline lookup yields CDR1 MDHEN and CDR2 SYDVKM. Written as DNA, the CDR3 is TGTGCCAGCAGTTTCCGACAGGGTCCTCAGCCCCAGCATTTT. The encoded protein is CASSFRQGPQPQHF.

The chain has TRBV4-1 and TRBJ1-4; D may be TRBD1 (5 bases). CDR3 length: 16 residues. V shed 4 bases and J shed 4 bases, with 16 bases lying between them. Germline assignment: CDR1 MGHRA and CDR2 YSYEKL. CDR3 sequence reads: CASSPHQGMLNEKLFF. For the CDR3, the DNA is TGCGCCAGCAGCCCCCACCAGGGTATGCTTAATGAAAAACTGTTTTTT.

The chain recombines TRBV28 with TRBJ2-2, with 12 bases lining up with TRBD2. Germline CDR1 MDHEN, CDR2 SYDVKM. The CDR3 is 16 amino acids. The ends lost 6 bases at V and 4 bases at J; junction bases unmatched: 6. This CDR3 is CASRASGRATTGELFF. CDR3 bases: TGTGCCAGCAGGGCTAGCGGGAGGGCGACCACCGGGGAGCTGTTTTTT.

V usage is TRBV27 and J usage is TRBJ2-5, with D possibly matching TRBD1 (6 bases). CDR1 MNHEY and CDR2 SMNVEV come from the germline V gene (reference sequence). This CDR3 region has 14 residues. V was pared by 10 bases and J by 3 bases, with 18 bases between. The CDR3 spells CATSSSYREETQYF. CDR3 coding DNA: TGTGCCACCAGCAGTTCCTACAGGGAAGAGACCCAGTACTTC.

This rearrangement joins TRBV6-5 to TRBJ2-7; TRBD2 agrees at 7 bases. This CDR3 comprises 15 residues. J was trimmed by 0 bases and V by 4 bases; bases with no gene match: 6. The germline V gene encodes CDR1 MNHEY and CDR2 SVGAGI. The CDR3 loop reads CASSSRLANSYEQYF. The CDR3 region has the DNA TGTGCCAGCAGTTCCCGACTAGCCAACTCCTACGAGCAGTACTTC.

This chain joins TRBV28 and TRBJ1-5; possible D gene TRBD1, 6 bases. Germline V CDR1 and CDR2: MDHEN, SYDVKM. V lost 7 bases, J lost 3 bases, and 16 bases lay in between. The CDR3 is 15 residues long. The CDR3 loop is CASTLGGGLNQPQHF. The CDR3 coding sequence is TGTGCCAGCACCCTTGGGGGGGGCCTCAATCAGCCCCAGCATTTT.